The rows below give T cell receptor beta chains drawn from one sample of a study. TCRdb re-derived calls from the 5' RACE reads in MiXCR, one entry per CDR3 protein. The data hold about 40,000 distinct CDR3 sequences, with approximately 17% observed a single time. The sample taken for sequencing was naive CD4+ T cells sorted from a lymph node. Receptors originate from a female donor with breast cancer. Both conserved end residues are part of each CDR3. The D gene is left open where the match is weak. Not every row has a clone size; where given, it reads once, few, many or a size class.

>few|-|TRBV2|TRBJ1-2
TGTGCCAGCAAAGGCAGGGGAACTAACTATGGCTACACCTTC
CASKGRGTNYGYTF
>-|-|TRBV6-2/TRBV6-3|TRBJ2-7
TGTGCCAGCAGTCCCCTGGACTTCTACGAGCAGTACTTC
CASSPLDFYEQYF
>-|TRBD2|TRBV5-1|TRBJ2-7
TGCGCCAGCAGCTCCCTTAACAGCGGGACCCTCTACGAGCAGTACTTC
CASSSLNSGTLYEQYF
>few|-|TRBV18|TRBJ2-1
TGTGCCAGCTCACCTCCGGGACAAGCAAACAATGAGCAGTTCTTC
CASSPPGQANNEQFF
>many|TRBD1|TRBV6-5|TRBJ1-2
TGTGCCAGCAGTTATTGGGACAGGGGGCCTAGGAGCTATGGCTACACCTTC
CASSYWDRGPRSYGYTF
>-|-|TRBV12-3/TRBV12-4|TRBJ1-1
TGTGCCAGCGGGGGGCAAGTTACTGAAGCTTTCTTT
CASGGQVTEAFF
>-|-|TRBV7-2|TRBJ2-3
TGTGCCAGCGCCCAAGATCGGTTCACAGATACGCAGTATTTT
CASAQDRFTDTQYF
>few|-|TRBV10-3|TRBJ1-1
TGTGCCATCAGCAGCACCCCAGGGGACGGGCGAACTGAAGCTTTCTTT
CAISSTPGDGRTEAFF
>few|-|TRBV5-1|TRBJ2-7
TGCGCCAGCAGCTTGGACCAGACTAGATTTAACTTC
CASSLDQTRFNF
>-|-|TRBV12-3/TRBV12-4|TRBJ1-1
TGTGCCAGCACCCAAGGGTTTAGTCAAGTTTTCTTT
CASTQGFSQVFF
>-|TRBD2|TRBV7-2|TRBJ2-5
TGTGCCAGCAGCTTTACTTATCGTGGGGGGGAAGAGACCCAGTACTTC
CASSFTYRGGEETQYF
>-|-|TRBV12-3/TRBV12-4|TRBJ2-1
TGTGCCAGCAGACCACAGGAGACAGATGAGCAGTTCTTC
CASRPQETDEQFF
>-|-|TRBV9|TRBJ2-2
TGTGCCAGCAGCGTAGTTGAGGCGACCGGGGAGCCGTTTTTT
CASSVVEATGEPFF
>few|TRBD2|TRBV6-5|TRBJ2-7
TGTGCCAGCCGGGGGGTTTCCTACGAGCAGTACTTC
CASRGVSYEQYF
>once|-|TRBV7-2|TRBJ2-1
TGTGCCAGCAGCTATGACAATGAGCAGTTCTTC
CASSYDNEQFF
>few|-|TRBV7-8|TRBJ2-1
TGTGCCAGCAGCTTAGAATTCAATACGGGATTAAGTGAGCAGTTCTTC
CASSLEFNTGLSEQFF
>many|-|TRBV5-1|TRBJ2-3
TGCGCCAGCAGCCCGCGACGGGACACCTTAGATACGCAGTATTTT
CASSPRRDTLDTQYF
>-|-|TRBV6-2/TRBV6-3|TRBJ2-2
TGTGCCAGCAGTTCCCGGAGGCCACCGAACACCGGGGAGCTGTTTTTT
CASSSRRPPNTGELFF
>few|TRBD1|TRBV7-2|TRBJ1-1
TGTGCCAGCAGCCTATCACAGGGGATGGTCACTGAAGCTTTCTTT
CASSLSQGMVTEAFF
>few|-|TRBV20-1|TRBJ2-3
TGCAGTGCCCGCACCGGGACCCTGGCGGATACGCAGTATTTT
CSARTGTLADTQYF
>-|TRBD2|TRBV5-1|TRBJ2-1
TGCGCCAGCAGCTTTCGGACTAGCGGGCACCTTTACAATGAGCAGTTCTTC
CASSFRTSGHLYNEQFF
>-|TRBD1|TRBV7-9|TRBJ1-1
TGTGCCAGCAGCTTAGAAGGGGGCCACACTGAAGCTTTCTTT
CASSLEGGHTEAFF
>few|-|TRBV20-1|TRBJ2-2
TGCAGTGCTAGAGATTGGTCCCGAGGGGAACCCACCGGGGAGCTGTTTTTT
CSARDWSRGEPTGELFF
>-|-|TRBV7-2|TRBJ1-6
TGTGCCAGCAGCGTAGACAGGTTTAATTCACCCCTCCACTTT
CASSVDRFNSPLHF
>medium-sized|-|TRBV20-1|TRBJ2-3
TGCAGTGCTACACTGGGTCACAGTGGGCGCACAGATACGCAGTATTTT
CSATLGHSGRTDTQYF
>-|TRBD1|TRBV30|TRBJ1-1
TGTGCCTCGGGCGGACAGGCGAGAACTGAAGCTTTCTTT
CASGGQARTEAFF
>few|TRBD2|TRBV20-1|TRBJ2-3
TGCAGTGCTAGTTTACTAGCGGATATCACAGATACGCAGTATTTT
CSASLLADITDTQYF
>few|-|TRBV7-9|TRBJ1-2
TGTGCCAGCAGGCGCGGGTCCGGCGGCTATGGCTACACCTTC
CASRRGSGGYGYTF
>many|TRBD2|TRBV5-5|TRBJ2-5
TGTGCCAGCAGCTTGGACGCGGGAGTTAAGGAGACCCAGTACTTC
CASSLDAGVKETQYF
>-|TRBD1|TRBV12-3/TRBV12-4|TRBJ2-3
TGTGCCAGCAGTCTACCGGGACAGGGATCAGATACGCAGTATTTT
CASSLPGQGSDTQYF
>many|-|TRBV18|TRBJ1-2
TGTGCCAGCTCACCAGCCGATATAATCCGGGGCTACACCTTC
CASSPADIIRGYTF
>many|-|TRBV28|TRBJ1-5
TGTGCCATCTTAGATCCGGGAGTAAATCAGCCCCAGCATTTT
CAILDPGVNQPQHF
>-|TRBD1|TRBV20-1|TRBJ1-2
TGCAGTGCTAGAGAGACAGGGAACTATGGCTACACCTTC
CSARETGNYGYTF
>-|TRBD2|TRBV5-1|TRBJ2-5
TGCGCCAGCAGTTATCGGGAGGTTGGGGAGACCCAGTACTTC
CASSYREVGETQYF
>few|-|TRBV6-1|TRBJ2-3
TGTGCCAGCAGTGAAGGAGGAGGCAGGATGGCAGATACGCAGTATTTT
CASSEGGGRMADTQYF
>-|-|TRBV28|TRBJ1-2
TGTGCCAGCAGTTCATCCGACAGATTAGCTAACTATGGCTACACCTTC
CASSSSDRLANYGYTF
>many|TRBD1|TRBV6-1|TRBJ1-5
TGTGCCAGCAGCCTGACAGGGGTGGGTCAGCCCCAGCATTTT
CASSLTGVGQPQHF
>-|TRBD2|TRBV11-2|TRBJ2-7
TGTGCCAGCAGCTTAGGAGGTAGCGGGAGCCTCAACGAGCAGTACTTC
CASSLGGSGSLNEQYF
>-|-|TRBV7-2|TRBJ1-4
TGTGCCAGCAGCTTAGAAGGCCGGGAAAAACTGTTTTTT
CASSLEGREKLFF
>few|TRBD1|TRBV7-9|TRBJ1-4
TGTGCCAGCAGCGTCGGAACAGGGGCGTCTAATGAAAAACTGTTTTTT
CASSVGTGASNEKLFF
>many|TRBD1|TRBV28|TRBJ1-2
TGTGCCACCTCCAGGGGGCCCTATGGCTACACCTTC
CATSRGPYGYTF
>once|TRBD1|TRBV6-5|TRBJ2-7
TGTGCCAGCAGCTCGGCGGGGACAGGGGGCTACGAGCAGTACTTC
CASSSAGTGGYEQYF
>-|-|TRBV2|TRBJ2-1
TGTGCCAGCAGTGAACCTTCTTCATACAATGAGCAGTTCTTC
CASSEPSSYNEQFF
>-|-|TRBV5-1|TRBJ2-7
TGCGCCAGCAGCTCCTCCGGTCGGCAACAGTACTTC
CASSSSGRQQYF
>few|-|TRBV7-8|TRBJ2-7
TGTGCCAGCAGCGCGAGCAGGGATGGCGAGCAGTACTTC
CASSASRDGEQYF
>-|TRBD1|TRBV4-3|TRBJ2-2
TGCGCCAGCAGCCCCCGACAGGGTTTTGGCGGGGAGCTGTTTTTT
CASSPRQGFGGELFF
>-|-|TRBV20-1|TRBJ1-5
TGCAGTGCCTTGGCGGGGGGCACGGGCAATCAGCCCCAGCATTTT
CSALAGGTGNQPQHF
>-|-|TRBV20-1|TRBJ2-3
TGCAGTGCTAGTCCCACAGATACGCAGTATTTT
CSASPTDTQYF
>medium-sized|-|TRBV24-1|TRBJ2-2
TGTGCCACCAGTGATTTGCGCACCGGGGAGCTGTTTTTT
CATSDLRTGELFF
>-|-|TRBV7-8|TRBJ1-1
TGTGCCAGCAGCTTAGAGGCGTGGACTGAAGCTTTCTTT
CASSLEAWTEAFF
>-|-|TRBV7-2|TRBJ2-4
TGTGCCAGCAGCCCAACTCAGTATAACATTCAGTACTTC
CASSPTQYNIQYF
>few|-|TRBV12-2|TRBJ1-4
TGTGCATCTGAAAAACTGTTTTTT
CASEKLFF
>few|TRBD1|TRBV29-1|TRBJ2-7
TGCAGCGTCGCCCTAGGGACAGACGAGCAGTACTTC
CSVALGTDEQYF
>-|-|TRBV20-1|TRBJ1-2
TGCAGTGCTAGCCCAGATTACTATGGCTACACCTTC
CSASPDYYGYTF
>-|TRBD1|TRBV5-1|TRBJ1-4
TGCGCCAGCAGCGGACAGGGGAGGAATGAAAAACTGTTTTTT
CASSGQGRNEKLFF
>-|TRBD1|TRBV5-1|TRBJ2-6
TGCGCCAGCAGCCTTCAATGGACAGGACGATCTGGGGCCAACGTCCTGACTTTC
CASSLQWTGRSGANVLTF